The clone carrying this T cell receptor beta chain occurred a few times. Its antigen is not identified. The record originates from a study of cytomegalovirus exposure and HLA in healthy donors. V lost 5 bases to trimming and J lost 8 bases; unmatched junction nucleotides: 6. The CDR3 sequence is 14 residues long. From germline, CDR1 is MNHNY and CDR2 SVGAGI (reference sequence). PCR involved 60 Vbeta and 13 Jbeta primers. The table came from immunoSEQ multiplex PCR; TCRdb's copy has only in-frame clones and leaves some out. The data contain about 160,000 clones, approximately 84% of them singletons. Study-wide points: Excluded were some V segments that proved indistinguishable, including TRBV6-2 and TRBV6-3. In a later analysis, V- and J-gene trimming of beta chains associated with a DCLRE1C missense variant, replicated independently. The authors later found most CMV-associated TCR beta chains appeared HLA-restricted.

This sequence originates from a man aged 18 to 30 in good health and CMV-seropositive. Sequences were obtained from PBMCs. V is TRBV6-6 and J is TRBJ2-4; 10 bases match TRBD1. CDR3 protein: CASSPSTGGHIQYF. The CDR3 DNA reads TGTGCCAGCAGTCCATCGACAGGGGGCCACATTCAGTACTTC.